These 10 T cell receptor beta chains share one sample of origin, sequenced in a study of blood T cell repertoires in COVID-19. Sequencing used immunoSEQ multiplex PCR; TCRdb keeps in-frame clones, though not all of them. The sample lists 350,000 or so clones, over 75% seen once, with more than 9% in the top ten. Sample: peripheral blood. The source of these receptors is a woman aged 25 to 45 with COVID-19, enrolled during active disease.

The chain carries TRBV5-5 and TRBJ2-7; D unclear. V shed 1 base and J shed 6 bases, with 8 bases lying between them. CDR3 length: 12 amino acids. The V gene's germline CDR1 is SGHKS and CDR2 YYEKEE (reference sequence). The CDR3 DNA is TGTGCCAGCAGCTTGAGCCCGGGCGAGCAGTACTTC. Its protein is CASSLSPGEQYF.

The rearrangement uses TRBV2 and TRBJ1-1; D not resolved. Germline-derived CDR1 and CDR2 are SNHLY and FYNNEI. Trimming shortened V by 3 bases and J by 3 bases, and 14 bases separated the two germline ends. The CDR3 length is 15 residues. The CDR3 region has the DNA TGTGCCAGCAGTGAGGCTCCTCGGAGGGACACTGAAGCTTTCTTT. Amino acids: CASSEAPRRDTEAFF.

This clone was picked up many times. The gene calls are TRBV4-2 and TRBJ2-3; 8 bases match TRBD2. The length of the CDR3 is 16 residues. CDR1 is LGHNA and CDR2 is YNFKEQ in the germline V gene. Losses at the gene ends were 0 bases for V and 0 bases for J; bases not matched to a gene: 2. The CDR3, as DNA: TGTGCCAGCAGCCAAGAGGGACTAGGTAGCACAGATACGCAGTATTTT. Translated, it gives CASSQEGLGSTDTQYF.

Worth noting for this clone: Other DNA sequences in the same sample also yield this CDR3. The V gene is TRBV11-2, the J gene TRBJ2-7; D is unclear. Germline V lookup: CDR1 SGHAT, CDR2 FQNNGV. This CDR3 spans 14 amino acids. Between the trimmed V and J ends, which lost 0 bases and 4 bases, there was a span of 10 bases. As DNA, the CDR3 is TGTGCCAGCAGCTTAGATCGCTTGAGTTACGAGCAGTACTTC. Its translation is CASSLDRLSYEQYF.

Worth noting for this clone: This CDR3 is also generated by other DNA sequences in the sample. The chain's CDR3 is CASSRTGGTEAFF. CDR3 DNA sequence: TGTGCCAGCAGCCGGACCGGGGGAACTGAAGCTTTCTTT. The chain carries TRBV27 and TRBJ1-1, with D perhaps TRBD1 (5 bases). CDR1 is MNHEY and CDR2 is SMNVEV in the germline V gene (reference sequence). V lost 6 bases and J 5 bases, leaving 13 bases between the germline ends. The CDR3 consists of 13 residues.

The genes are TRBV7-2 and TRBJ1-2; 8 bases map to TRBD1. The CDR3 sequence is 15 residues long. Germline lookup yields CDR1 SGHTA and CDR2 FQGNSA. The trim removed 5 bases at V and 4 bases at J, leaving 9 bases unmatched. The DNA of the CDR3 is TGTGCCAGCAGCCCTGGACAGGGAACCGCCTATGGCTACACCTTC. Its protein product is CASSPGQGTAYGYTF. The full variable domain, in which reference TRBV7-2 and TRBJ1-2 provide the parts outside the CDR3, is GAGVSQSPSNKVTEKGKDVELRCDPISGHTALYWYRQSLGQGLEFLIYFQGNSAPDKSGLPSDRFSAERTGGSVSTLTIQRTQQEDSAVYLCASSPGQGTAYGYTFGSGTRLTVV.

This chain joins TRBV6-5 and TRBJ2-7, with D possibly being TRBD2 (6 bases). Trimming shortened V by 6 bases and J by 6 bases, and 15 bases separated the two germline ends. The length of the CDR3 is 13 residues. Germline values: CDR1 MNHEY, CDR2 SVGAGI. The CDR3 DNA sequence: TGTGCCAGCAGGGAGGGAGCTCTTACCGAGCAGTACTTC. This sequence encodes CASREGALTEQYF.

The chain joins TRBV19 to TRBJ2-3, with D maybe TRBD2 (5 bases). Trimming stripped 3 bases from V and 1 base from J, with 11 bases between. Germline CDR1 LNHDA, CDR2 SQIVND (reference sequence). This CDR3 spans 15 amino acids. The CDR3 DNA reads TGTGCCAGTAGTATGGTGGAGGCGGGCACAGATACGCAGTATTTT. This sequence encodes CASSMVEAGTDTQYF.

The chain joins TRBV4-1 to TRBJ2-2; 7 nucleotides match TRBD2. V was clipped by 4 bases and J by 0 bases; unmatched bases: 8. The CDR3 runs 17 residues. CDR1 is MGHRA, CDR2 YSYEKL, per germline. CDR3 protein: CASSPSPLAANTGELFF. Here the CDR3 DNA reads TGCGCCAGCAGCCCCTCCCCCCTAGCGGCGAACACCGGGGAGCTGTTTTTT.

The V and J genes are TRBV6-2 or TRBV6-3 and TRBJ2-7, with D perhaps TRBD2 (6 bases). The CDR3 runs to 14 residues. V was cut by 5 bases and J by 1 base, with 12 bases left in between. Germline CDR1 and CDR2: MNHEY and SVGEGT. CDR3 nucleotides: TGTGCCAGCAGTGATCGGCGGGGTTCCTACGAGCAGTACTTC. Translating it yields CASSDRRGSYEQYF.